The entry that follows covers one T cell receptor beta chain sequence. V dropped 4 bases and J dropped 7 bases, with 22 bases sitting between them. The CDR3 consists of 16 residues. Germline values: CDR1 LNHDA, CDR2 SQIVND (reference sequence). The data derive from a study of cytomegalovirus exposure and HLA in healthy donors. PCR involved 60 Vbeta and 13 Jbeta primers. Sequencing was performed with immunoSEQ multiplex PCR; in TCRdb, only in-frame clones are kept and a portion is missing. Of 150,000 or so clones in the sample, approximately 82% are singletons; the top ten hold over 9%. The chain carries TRBV19 and TRBJ1-1; D may be TRBD1 (5 bases). This clonotype originated in a man aged 18 to 30 in good health and CMV-seropositive. What was sequenced was PBMCs. CDR3: CASSNHAPPGFGEAFF. CDR3 nucleotide sequence: TGTGCCAGTAGTAATCACGCCCCCCCAGGGTTTGGTGAAGCTTTCTTT.